The T cell receptor (beta chain) under discussion was sequenced for a study of T cell responses to AZD1222 COVID-19 vaccine. Libraries were prepared by immunoSEQ multiplex PCR; TCRdb keeps only in-frame clonotypes and omits some of them. This sample yields roughly 140,000 clones, of which roughly 92% are seen a single time; 1.3% belongs to the top ten. This clone is a singleton in its sample. From germline, CDR1 is GTSNPN and CDR2 SVGIG (reference sequence). The V and J ends lost 4 bases and 8 bases, in that order; junction bases with no gene match: 10. CDR3 length: 13 amino acids. This TCR derives from an adult in good health. The rearrangement joins TRBV30 to TRBJ1-2, with TRBD1 matching over 7 bases. Sequenced material: peripheral blood, taken on day 0 of AZD1222 vaccination. CDR3 coding DNA: TGTGCCTGGACCAAACAGGGGAAGAGAGGCTACACCTTC. Its protein product is CAWTKQGKRGYTF.